This T cell receptor (beta chain) was profiled in a study of shared clonotypes between healthy human individuals. At the level of the study: The composition of the donors was a couple of women and a few men aged 18 to 49.

V lost 1 base and J 0 bases, leaving 9 bases between the germline ends. This CDR3 is 15 amino acids long. Germline V gene data show CDR1 as SGDLS and CDR2 as YYNGEE. Source study methods: For the immunoSEQ data, sequences were junction-only without quality scores, so filtering differed. Method: immunoSEQ multiplex PCR; TCRdb's copy keeps in-frame clones and lacks some. The V and J calls and the clone size are those of that table, but D and trimming were determined from the DNA. This sample carries roughly 95,000 clones, roughly half of them seen once, and the ten largest clones take roughly 16%. About 100 million PBMCs supplied genomic DNA for unsorted samples. Points on this clone: Its specificity is unknown.

Study findings and constraints: The sampled material consisted only of blood, and tissue repertoires are likely to differ.

The TCR sequence derives from a woman aged 40 to 50 in good health. Some clones in this sample may be carry-over from other donors' samples. The chain employs TRBV9 and TRBJ2-3, with D possibly being TRBD1 or TRBD2 (5 bases each). The sample consisted of PBMCs. The CDR3, as DNA: TGTGCCAGCAGCGTAATGGGGGTTAGCACAGATACGCAGTATTTT. Protein: CASSVMGVSTDTQYF.